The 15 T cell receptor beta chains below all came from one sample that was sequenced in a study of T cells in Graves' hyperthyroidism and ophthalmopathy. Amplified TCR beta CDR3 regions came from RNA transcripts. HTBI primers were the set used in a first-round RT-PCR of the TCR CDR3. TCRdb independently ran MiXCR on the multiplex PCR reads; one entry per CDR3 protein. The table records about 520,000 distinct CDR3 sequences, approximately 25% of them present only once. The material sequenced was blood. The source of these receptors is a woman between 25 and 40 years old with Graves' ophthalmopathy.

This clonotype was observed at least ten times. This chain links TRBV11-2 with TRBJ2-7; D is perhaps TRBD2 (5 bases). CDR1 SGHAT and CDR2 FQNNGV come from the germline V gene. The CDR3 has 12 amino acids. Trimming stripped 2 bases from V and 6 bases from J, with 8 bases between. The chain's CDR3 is CASSLNGGEQYF. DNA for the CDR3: TGTGCCAGCAGCTTAAATGGAGGCGAGCAGTACTTC.

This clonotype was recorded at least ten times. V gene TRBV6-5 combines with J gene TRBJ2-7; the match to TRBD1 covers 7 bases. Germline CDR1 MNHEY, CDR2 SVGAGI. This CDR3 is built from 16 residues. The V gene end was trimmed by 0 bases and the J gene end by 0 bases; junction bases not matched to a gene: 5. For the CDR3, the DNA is TGTGCCAGCAGTTACTCGAGAACAGGGGACTCCTACGAGCAGTACTTC. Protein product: CASSYSRTGDSYEQYF.

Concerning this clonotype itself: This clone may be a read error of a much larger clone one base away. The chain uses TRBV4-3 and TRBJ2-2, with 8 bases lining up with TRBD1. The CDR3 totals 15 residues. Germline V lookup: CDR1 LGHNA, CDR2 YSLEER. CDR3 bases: TGCGCCAGCTGCCAACTGACAGGGGCAAACGGGGAGCTGTTTTTT. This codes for CASCQLTGANGELFF.

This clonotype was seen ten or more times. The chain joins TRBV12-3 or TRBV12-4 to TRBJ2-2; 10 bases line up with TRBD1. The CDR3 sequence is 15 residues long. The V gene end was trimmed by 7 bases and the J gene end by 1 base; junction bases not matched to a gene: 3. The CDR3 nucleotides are TGTGCCAGCAAGGGGACAGGGGTGAACACCGGGGAGCTGTTTTTT. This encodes CASKGTGVNTGELFF.

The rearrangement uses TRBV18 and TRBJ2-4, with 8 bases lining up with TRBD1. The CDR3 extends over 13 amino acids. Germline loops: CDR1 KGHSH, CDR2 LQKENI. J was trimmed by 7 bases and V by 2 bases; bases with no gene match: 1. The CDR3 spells CASSPAGGNIQYF. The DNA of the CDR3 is TGTGCCAGCTCACCAGCAGGGGGCAACATTCAGTACTTC.

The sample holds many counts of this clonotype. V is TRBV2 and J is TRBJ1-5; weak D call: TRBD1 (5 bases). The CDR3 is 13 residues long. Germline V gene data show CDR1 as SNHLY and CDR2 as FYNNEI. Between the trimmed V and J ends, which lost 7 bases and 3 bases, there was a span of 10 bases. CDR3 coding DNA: TGTGCCAGCACTGACAGACCCAATCAGCCCCAGCATTTT. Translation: CASTDRPNQPQHF.

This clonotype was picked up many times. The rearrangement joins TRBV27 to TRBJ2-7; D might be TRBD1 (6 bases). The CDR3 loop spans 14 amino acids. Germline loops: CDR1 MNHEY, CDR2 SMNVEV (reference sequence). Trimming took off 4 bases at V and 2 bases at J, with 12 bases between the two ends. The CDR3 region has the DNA TGTGCCAGCAGTTCCCTACAGGGCGCCTACGAGCAGTACTTC. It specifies CASSSLQGAYEQYF.

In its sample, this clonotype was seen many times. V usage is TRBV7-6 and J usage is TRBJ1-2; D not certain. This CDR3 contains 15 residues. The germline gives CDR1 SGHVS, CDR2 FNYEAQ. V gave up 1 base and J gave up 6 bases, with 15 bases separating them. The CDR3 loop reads CASSLGGGPGDGYTF. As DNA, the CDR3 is TGTGCCAGCAGCTTAGGGGGAGGGCCCGGTGATGGCTACACCTTC. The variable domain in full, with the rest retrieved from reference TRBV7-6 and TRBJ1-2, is GAGVSQSPRYKVTKRGQDVALRCDPISGHVSLYWYRQALGQGPEFLTYFNYEAQQDKSGLPNDRFSAERPEGSISTLTIQRTEQRDSAMYRCASSLGGGPGDGYTFGSGTRLTVV.

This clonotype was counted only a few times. For the CDR3, the DNA is TGTGCCAGCAGTTCTCTAAGGGCGAATTATCGTGGCTACACCTTC. It specifies CASSSLRANYRGYTF. The rearrangement joins TRBV12-3 or TRBV12-4 to TRBJ1-2, with D uncertain. The CDR3 length is 15 residues. V lost 4 bases and J 7 bases, leaving 19 bases between the germline ends.

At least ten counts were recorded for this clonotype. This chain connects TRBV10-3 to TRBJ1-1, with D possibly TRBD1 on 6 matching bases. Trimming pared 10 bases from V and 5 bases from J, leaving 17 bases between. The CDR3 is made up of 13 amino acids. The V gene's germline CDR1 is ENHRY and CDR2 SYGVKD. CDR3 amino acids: CASRTVSRTEAFF. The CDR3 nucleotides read TGTGCCAGCCGGACAGTTAGCAGGACTGAAGCTTTCTTT.

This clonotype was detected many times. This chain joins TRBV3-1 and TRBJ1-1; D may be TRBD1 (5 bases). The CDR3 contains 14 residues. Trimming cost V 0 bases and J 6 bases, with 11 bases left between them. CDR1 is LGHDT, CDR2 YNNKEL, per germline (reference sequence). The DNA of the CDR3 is TGTGCCAGCAGCCAAGAGCTGGGGGTCGCTGAAGCTTTCTTT. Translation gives CASSQELGVAEAFF.

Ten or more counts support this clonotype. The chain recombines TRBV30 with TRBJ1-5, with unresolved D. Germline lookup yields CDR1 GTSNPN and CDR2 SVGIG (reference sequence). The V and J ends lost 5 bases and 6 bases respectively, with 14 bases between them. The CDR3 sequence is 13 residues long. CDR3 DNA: TGTGCCTGGGGGGTAGGGAGCGCTCAGCCCCAGCATTTT. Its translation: CAWGVGSAQPQHF.

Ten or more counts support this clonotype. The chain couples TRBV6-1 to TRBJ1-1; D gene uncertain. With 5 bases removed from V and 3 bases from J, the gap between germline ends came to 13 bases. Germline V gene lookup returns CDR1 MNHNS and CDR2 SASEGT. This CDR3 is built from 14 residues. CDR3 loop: CASSRASWYTEAFF. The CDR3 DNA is TGTGCCAGCAGTCGGGCCAGCTGGTACACTGAAGCTTTCTTT.

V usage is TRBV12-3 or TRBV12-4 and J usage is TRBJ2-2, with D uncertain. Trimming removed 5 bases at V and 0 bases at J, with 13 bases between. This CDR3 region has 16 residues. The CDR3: CASSQPMSTNTGELFF. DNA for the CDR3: TGTGCCAGCAGTCAACCGATGAGCACGAACACCGGGGAGCTGTTTTTT.

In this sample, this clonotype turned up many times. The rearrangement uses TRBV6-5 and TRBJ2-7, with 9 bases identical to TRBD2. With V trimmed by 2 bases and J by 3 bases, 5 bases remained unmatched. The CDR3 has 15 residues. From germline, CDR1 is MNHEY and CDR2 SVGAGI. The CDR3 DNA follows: TGTGCCAGCAGTTACCGGCGGGGGGGACACTACGAGCAGTACTTC. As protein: CASSYRRGGHYEQYF.